This paragraph reports one T cell receptor beta chain. These data originate in a study of blood T cell repertoires in COVID-19. Study-wide background: The analysed material was cDNA or gDNA that came from T cells, B-cell-depleted T cells, or PBMCs.

Per the original methods: How many nucleated cells were present was estimated from reference gene primer amplification. Sequencing used immunoSEQ multiplex PCR; TCRdb keeps in-frame clones, though not all of them. From that table come the V and J calls and clone size; the DNA was used to work out D and trimming. This sample has just under 150,000 clones; roughly 90% occur once, and the top ten carry over 0.8%. Germline V CDR1 and CDR2: MNHNS, SASEGT. The CDR3 extends over 17 amino acids. V was clipped by 2 bases and J by 1 base, with 14 bases between them. This chain joins TRBV6-1 and TRBJ2-2, with a possible D match to TRBD1 (8 bases). This TCR was sampled from a woman aged 45 to 65 with acute or convalescent COVID-19. The sample taken for sequencing was peripheral blood. CDR3: CASSERGGTGNTGELFF. As DNA, the CDR3 is TGTGCCAGCAGTGAAAGGGGGGGGACAGGGAACACCGGGGAGCTGTTTTTT.